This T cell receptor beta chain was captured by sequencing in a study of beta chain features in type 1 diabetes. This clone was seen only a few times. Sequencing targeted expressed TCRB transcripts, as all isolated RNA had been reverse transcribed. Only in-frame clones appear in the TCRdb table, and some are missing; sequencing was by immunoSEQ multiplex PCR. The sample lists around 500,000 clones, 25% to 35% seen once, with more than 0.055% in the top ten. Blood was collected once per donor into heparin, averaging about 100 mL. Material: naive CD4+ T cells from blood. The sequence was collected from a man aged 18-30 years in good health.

In DNA form, the CDR3 reads TGTGCCAGCAGCCATCTAAGGGAGACCCAGTACTTC. Protein: CASSHLRETQYF. The chain employs TRBV4-2 and TRBJ2-5; D not resolved. The CDR3 covers 12 residues. CDR1 LGHNA and CDR2 YNFKEQ come from the germline V gene. The V gene lost 3 bases and the J gene lost 5 bases, with 7 bases spanning the gap.